This T cell receptor (beta chain) derives from a study of blood T cell repertoires in COVID-19. Germline V lookup: CDR1 MNHEY, CDR2 SVGAGI. Trimming left V 5 bases short and J 2 bases short, with 13 bases between. The CDR3 length is 14 residues. In the original workflow: Reference gene primers were amplified, and this amplification served to estimate nucleated cell counts. TCRdb's copy holds only in-frame clones and misses some; the assay was immunoSEQ multiplex PCR. V and J calls plus clone size are reproduced from that table; the DNA served to infer D and trimming. The sample contains about 420,000 clones, roughly 90% of which appear only once.

The chain links TRBV6-5 to TRBJ2-7, with D perhaps TRBD1 (5 bases). What was sequenced was peripheral blood. This TCR was sampled from a man between 18 and 35 years old with COVID-19, enrolled during active disease. CDR3 region: CASSRQGPTYEQYF. CDR3 sequence (DNA): TGTGCCAGCAGTCGGCAGGGTCCCACCTACGAGCAGTACTTC.